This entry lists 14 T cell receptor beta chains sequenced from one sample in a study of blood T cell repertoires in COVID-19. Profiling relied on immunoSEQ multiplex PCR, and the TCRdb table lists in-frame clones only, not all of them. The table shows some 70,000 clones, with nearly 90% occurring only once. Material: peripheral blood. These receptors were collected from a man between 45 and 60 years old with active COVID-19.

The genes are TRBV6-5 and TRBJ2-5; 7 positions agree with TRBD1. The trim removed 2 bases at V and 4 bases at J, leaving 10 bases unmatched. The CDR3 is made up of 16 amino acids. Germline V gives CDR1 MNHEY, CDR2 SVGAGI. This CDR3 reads CASSYRSQGPGETQYF. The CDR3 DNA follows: TGTGCCAGCAGTTACCGTTCACAGGGGCCCGGAGAGACCCAGTACTTC.

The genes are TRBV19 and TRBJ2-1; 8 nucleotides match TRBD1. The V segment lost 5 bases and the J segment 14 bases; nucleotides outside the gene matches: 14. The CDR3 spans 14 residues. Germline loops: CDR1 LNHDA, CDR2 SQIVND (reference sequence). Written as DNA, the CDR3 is TGTGCCAGTAGTGAACGACCTCTCGGACAGGGCAAGTTCTTC. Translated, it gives CASSERPLGQGKFF.

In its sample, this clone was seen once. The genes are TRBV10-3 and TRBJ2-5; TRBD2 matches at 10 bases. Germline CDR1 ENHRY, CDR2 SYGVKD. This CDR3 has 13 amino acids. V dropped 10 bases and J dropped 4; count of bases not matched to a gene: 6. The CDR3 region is CATESGGAETQYF. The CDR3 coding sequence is TGTGCCACAGAGAGCGGGGGGGCAGAGACCCAGTACTTC.

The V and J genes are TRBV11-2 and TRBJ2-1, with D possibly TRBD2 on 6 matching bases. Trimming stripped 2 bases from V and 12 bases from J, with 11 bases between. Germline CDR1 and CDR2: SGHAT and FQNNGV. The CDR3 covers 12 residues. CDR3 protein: CASSLLGRGQFF. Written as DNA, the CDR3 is TGTGCCAGCAGCTTACTGGGGCGGGGGCAGTTCTTC.

The CDR3 loop is CASSEDLTGGTDTQYF. DNA for the CDR3: TGCGCCAGCAGTGAGGATCTGACAGGGGGCACAGATACGCAGTATTTT. This rearrangement joins TRBV10-2 to TRBJ2-3; 8 bases align to TRBD1. V lost 2 bases to trimming and J lost 1 base; unmatched junction nucleotides: 5. The CDR3 spans 16 residues. CDR1 is WSHSY and CDR2 is SAAADI in the germline V gene.

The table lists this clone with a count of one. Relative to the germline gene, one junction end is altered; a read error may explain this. The DNA for the CDR3 is TGTGCCAGCAGCCCGAGCCCGGGGAGCGCGATCTTC. Residues: CASSPSPGSAIF. The rearrangement links TRBV5-5 to TRBJ2-1; tentative D call: TRBD2 (5 bases). This CDR3 comprises 12 residues. CDR1 and CDR2 from the germline V gene are SGHKS and YYEKEE (reference sequence).

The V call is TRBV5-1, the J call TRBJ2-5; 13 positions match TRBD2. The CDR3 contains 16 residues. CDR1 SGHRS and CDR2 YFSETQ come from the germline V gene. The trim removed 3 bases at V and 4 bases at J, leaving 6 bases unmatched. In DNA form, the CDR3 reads TGCGCCAGCAGCTCTGGACTAGCGGGGGTAGCAGAGACCCAGTACTTC. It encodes CASSSGLAGVAETQYF.

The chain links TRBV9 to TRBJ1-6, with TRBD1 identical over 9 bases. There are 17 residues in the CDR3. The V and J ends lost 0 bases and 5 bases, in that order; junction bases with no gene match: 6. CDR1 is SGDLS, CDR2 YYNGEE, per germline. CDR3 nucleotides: TGTGCCAGCAGCGTAGCTACGGGACAGGGTGATAATTCACCCCTCCACTTT. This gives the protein CASSVATGQGDNSPLHF.

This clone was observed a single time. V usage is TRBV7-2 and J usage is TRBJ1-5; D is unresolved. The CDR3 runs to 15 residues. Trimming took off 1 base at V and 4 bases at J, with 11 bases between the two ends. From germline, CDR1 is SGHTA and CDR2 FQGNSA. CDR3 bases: TGTGCCAGCAGCTTAGGTCTTCCGGGAAATCAGCCCCAGCATTTT. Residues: CASSLGLPGNQPQHF.

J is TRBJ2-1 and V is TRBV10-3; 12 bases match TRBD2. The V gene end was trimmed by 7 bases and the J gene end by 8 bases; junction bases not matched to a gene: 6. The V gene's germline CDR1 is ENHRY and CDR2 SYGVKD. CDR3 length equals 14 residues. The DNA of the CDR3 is TGTGCCATCAAAAGCGGACTAGCGGGGCATGAGCAGTTCTTC. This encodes CAIKSGLAGHEQFF.

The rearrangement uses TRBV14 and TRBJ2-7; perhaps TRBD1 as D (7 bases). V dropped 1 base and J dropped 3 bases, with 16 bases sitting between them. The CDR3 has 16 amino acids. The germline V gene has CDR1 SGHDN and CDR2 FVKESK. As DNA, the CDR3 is TGTGCCAGCAGCCAAGTAGGGAGCAGGGGGGACTACGAGCAGTACTTC. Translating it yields CASSQVGSRGDYEQYF.

Here the CDR3 reads CASSSNRGGPTEAFF. The DNA for the CDR3 is TGCGCCAGCAGCTCTAACCGGGGAGGGCCCACTGAAGCTTTCTTT. The J gene is TRBJ1-1, the V gene TRBV5-1; D uncertain. V lost 3 bases and J 4 bases, leaving 16 bases between the germline ends. This CDR3 comprises 15 residues. From germline, CDR1 is SGHRS and CDR2 YFSETQ.

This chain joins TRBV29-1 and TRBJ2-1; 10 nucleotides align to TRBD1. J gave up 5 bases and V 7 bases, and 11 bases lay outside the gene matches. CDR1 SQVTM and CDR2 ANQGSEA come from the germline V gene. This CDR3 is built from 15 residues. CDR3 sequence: CSADLWDRGHNEQFF. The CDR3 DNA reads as TGCAGCGCCGATTTGTGGGACAGGGGACACAATGAGCAGTTCTTC.

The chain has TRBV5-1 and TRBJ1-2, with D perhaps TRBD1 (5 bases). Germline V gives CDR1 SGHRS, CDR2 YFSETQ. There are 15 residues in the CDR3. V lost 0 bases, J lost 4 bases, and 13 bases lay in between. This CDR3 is CASSLGTSQGYGYTF. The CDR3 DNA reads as TGCGCCAGCAGCTTGGGGACATCCCAGGGCTATGGCTACACCTTC.